This T cell receptor (beta chain) was recovered during a study of chemoradiotherapy in HPV16-positive cancers. Overall study: A couple of HPV16-positive patients' cells yielded candidate HPV-specific clones and common motifs. General study results and limits: Non-HPV-specific T cells did not expand in tumors during treatment, whereas candidate HPV-specific clones and E7-related motifs did.

Some clones are missing from TCRdb's copy, which holds only in-frame ones; the method was immunoSEQ multiplex PCR. The sample carries 8,500 to 9,000 clones, 74% recorded once. Remarks on this clone: What it binds is not known.

Germline V gives CDR1 MDHEN, CDR2 SYDVKM. V lost 6 bases and J lost 4, with 12 bases in between. The length of the CDR3 is 13 residues. The rearrangement links TRBV28 to TRBJ1-2, with D unresolved. This material was collected from a patient who underwent chemoradiotherapy. This clonotype originated in a human donor with HPV-associated anogenital cancer. In DNA, the CDR3 is TGTGCCAGCAGCCTAGAAGGGTTCTATGGCTACACCTTC. This encodes CASSLEGFYGYTF.